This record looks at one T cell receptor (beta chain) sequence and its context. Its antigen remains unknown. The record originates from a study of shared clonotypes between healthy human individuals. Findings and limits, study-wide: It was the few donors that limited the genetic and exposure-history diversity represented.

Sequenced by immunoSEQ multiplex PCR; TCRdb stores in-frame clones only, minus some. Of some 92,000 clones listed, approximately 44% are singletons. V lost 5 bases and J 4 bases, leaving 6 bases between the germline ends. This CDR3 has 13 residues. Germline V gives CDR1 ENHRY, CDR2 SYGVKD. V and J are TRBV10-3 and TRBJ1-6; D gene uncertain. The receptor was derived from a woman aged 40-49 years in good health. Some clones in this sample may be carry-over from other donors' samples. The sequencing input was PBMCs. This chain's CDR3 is CAISSGYNSPLHF. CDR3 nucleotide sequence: TGTGCCATCAGTTCAGGTTATAATTCACCCCTCCACTTT.